Following are 12 T cell receptor beta chains from one sample sequenced in a study of cytomegalovirus exposure and HLA in healthy donors (dated by TCRdb to 2015 to 2018). The library was obtained by the immunoSEQ multiplex PCR assay. A mixture of 60 forward primers for TCR Vbeta segments and 13 reverse primers for TCR Jbeta segments was used in the multiplex PCR. This is the immuneACCESS table as TCRdb keeps it, with only in-frame sequences that have V and J called. A part of the clones is gone; compared with another copy, unresolved V genes explain less than half, and the rest is unexplained. The sample yields roughly 200,000 clones; around 81% were counted once. Under 2% of the sample is held by the ten biggest clonotypes. Sample: PBMCs. The source of these receptors is a young man in good health and CMV-seronegative.

This clone was counted only a few times. Other DNA sequences of this sample code for an identical CDR3. The chain recombines TRBV27 with TRBJ2-7; the D gene is possibly TRBD2 (5 bases). The CDR3 is 14 residues long. V was trimmed by 2 bases and J by 0 bases, leaving 8 bases between them. The germline gives CDR1 MNHEY, CDR2 SMNVEV (reference sequence). The CDR3 DNA reads TGTGCCAGCAGTTTAAGTGGGAGCTCCTACGAGCAGTACTTC. Amino acid sequence: CASSLSGSSYEQYF.

V and J are TRBV19 and TRBJ1-5, with 7 nucleotides matching TRBD1. Trimming at V came to 8 bases and at J to 0 bases, leaving 13 bases not matched to a gene. CDR3 length equals 17 residues. Germline V gene lookup returns CDR1 LNHDA and CDR2 SQIVND (reference sequence). The CDR3 sequence is CASQDRPLFYSNQPQHF. Written as DNA, the CDR3 is TGTGCCAGTCAGGACAGGCCTCTTTTCTATAGCAATCAGCCCCAGCATTTT.

This chain links TRBV2 with TRBJ1-2, with 7 bases lining up with TRBD1. J lost 2 bases, V lost 5 bases, and 5 bases had no gene match. The CDR3 is 14 residues long. Per the germline V gene, CDR1 is SNHLY and CDR2 is FYNNEI. CDR3 in DNA: TGTGCCAGCAGTACAGGGGAAACCAACTATGGCTACACCTTC. Translating gives CASSTGETNYGYTF.

This chain uses TRBV5-1 with TRBJ1-1; D remains unclear. The V and J ends lost 0 bases and 0 bases respectively, with 12 bases between them. The CDR3 contains 16 residues. Germline V gives CDR1 SGHRS, CDR2 YFSETQ. The CDR3, as DNA: TGCGCCAGCAGCTTGGGGGGAGCCAACATGAACACTGAAGCTTTCTTT. Translating it yields CASSLGGANMNTEAFF.

This clone showed up just once. The chain links TRBV28 to TRBJ2-4, with 7 bases lining up with TRBD1. The V and J ends lost 5 bases and 4 bases, in that order; junction bases with no gene match: 11. The CDR3 has 16 residues. Germline loops: CDR1 MDHEN, CDR2 SYDVKM. CDR3 amino acids: CASSITTGAAKNIQYF. In DNA form, the CDR3 reads TGTGCCAGCAGTATCACAACAGGGGCTGCTAAAAACATTCAGTACTTC.

The genes are TRBV18 and TRBJ2-7; 8 nucleotides agree with TRBD1. The CDR3 has 14 residues. The germline gives CDR1 KGHSH, CDR2 LQKENI. The ends lost 3 bases at V and 6 bases at J; junction bases unmatched: 7. CDR3 in amino acids: CASSPSTGGGEQYF. The CDR3 DNA reads TGTGCCAGCTCACCCTCAACAGGGGGTGGCGAGCAGTACTTC. Based on the CDR3 plus reference TRBV18 and TRBJ2-7, the full variable domain is NAGVMQNPRHLVRRRGQEARLRCSPMKGHSHVYWYRQLPEEGLKFMVYLQKENIIDESGMPKERFSAEFPKEGPSILRIQQVVRGDSAAYFCASSPSTGGGEQYFGPGTRLTVT.

CDR3 sequence (DNA): TGCGCCAGCAGCCCAGGAGCGGGCAGCTCCTACGAGCAGTACTTC. The encoded protein is CASSPGAGSSYEQYF. V gene TRBV4-1 combines with J gene TRBJ2-7, with a possible D match to TRBD2 (6 bases). The CDR3 consists of 15 residues. V lost 4 bases and J 0 bases, leaving 13 bases between the germline ends. Germline loops: CDR1 MGHRA, CDR2 YSYEKL.

CDR3 protein: CASSEYRRDGQPQHF. DNA of the CDR3: TGTGCCAGCAGTGAATACCGCAGGGATGGTCAGCCCCAGCATTTT. The chain uses TRBV6-1 and TRBJ1-5; D may be TRBD1 (5 bases). V lost 2 bases to trimming and J lost 6 bases, with 14 bases between them. The CDR3 has 15 residues. CDR1 is MNHNS, CDR2 SASEGT, per germline.

This chain joins TRBV27 and TRBJ1-1, with TRBD1 matching over 7 bases. With 7 bases clipped from V and 3 bases from J, the junction kept 5 bases outside the gene matches. The germline V gene has CDR1 MNHEY and CDR2 SMNVEV (reference sequence). CDR3 size: 13 residues. Here the CDR3 DNA reads TGTGCCAGCAACAGGGGTTGGGACACTGAAGCTTTCTTT. It encodes CASNRGWDTEAFF.

The chain recombines TRBV4-1 with TRBJ1-3; D is uncertain. This CDR3 comprises 15 residues. V lost 0 bases, J lost 2 bases, and 8 bases lay in between. CDR1 and CDR2 from the germline V gene are MGHRA and YSYEKL. In DNA form, the CDR3 reads TGCGCCAGCAGCCAAGATTCCCTAACTGGAAACACCATATATTTT. As protein: CASSQDSLTGNTIYF.

The chain couples TRBV6-1 to TRBJ2-7, with 7 bases matching TRBD1. This CDR3 is built from 14 residues. V shed 7 bases, J shed 0 bases, and the junction held 6 bases outside the gene matches. Per germline, CDR1 MNHNS and CDR2 SASEGT. Here the CDR3 reads CASTRGSPSYEQYF. In nucleotides, the CDR3 is TGTGCCAGCACCAGGGGGAGCCCCTCCTACGAGCAGTACTTC.

The chain carries TRBV28 and TRBJ2-1; 9 nucleotides match TRBD2. CDR1 and CDR2 from the germline V gene are MDHEN and SYDVKM. The V and J ends lost 5 bases and 6 bases, in that order; junction bases with no gene match: 8. The CDR3 is made up of 15 amino acids. The CDR3 loop reads CASSGAGGLFNEQFF. In DNA form, the CDR3 reads TGTGCCAGCAGTGGTGCGGGAGGGTTATTCAATGAGCAGTTCTTC.